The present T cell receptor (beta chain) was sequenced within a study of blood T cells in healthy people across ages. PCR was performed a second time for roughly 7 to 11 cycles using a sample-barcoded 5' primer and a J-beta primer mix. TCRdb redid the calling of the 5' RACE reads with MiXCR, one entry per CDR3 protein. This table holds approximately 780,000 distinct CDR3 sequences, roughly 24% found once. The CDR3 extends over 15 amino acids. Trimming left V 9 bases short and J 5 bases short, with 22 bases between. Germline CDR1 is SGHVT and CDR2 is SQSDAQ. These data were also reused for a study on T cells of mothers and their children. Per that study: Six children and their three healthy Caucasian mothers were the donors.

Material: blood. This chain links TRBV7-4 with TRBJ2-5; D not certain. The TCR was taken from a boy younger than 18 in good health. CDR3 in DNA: TGTGCCAGGGATCTTTTCGCTCCCCGGCGGGAGACCCAGTACTTC. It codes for CARDLFAPRRETQYF.